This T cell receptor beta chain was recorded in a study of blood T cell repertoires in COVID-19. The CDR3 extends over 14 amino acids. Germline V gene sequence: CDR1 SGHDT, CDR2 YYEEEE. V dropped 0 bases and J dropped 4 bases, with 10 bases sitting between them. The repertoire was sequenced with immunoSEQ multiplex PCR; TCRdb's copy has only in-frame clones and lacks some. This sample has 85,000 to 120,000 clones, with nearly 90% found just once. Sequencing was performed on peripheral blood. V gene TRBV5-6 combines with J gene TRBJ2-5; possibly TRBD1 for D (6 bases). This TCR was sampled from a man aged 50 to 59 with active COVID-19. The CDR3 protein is CASSLGVRGETQYF. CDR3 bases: TGTGCCAGCAGCTTGGGAGTCAGGGGAGAGACCCAGTACTTC.